This TCR beta chain was recovered during a study of T cell repertoires in cytomegalovirus infection. From the reads, TCRdb called clonotypes with MiXCR, one entry per CDR3 protein. The data hold fewer than 850,000 distinct CDR3 sequences, with roughly 29% observed a single time. This clonotype was seen only a few times. Antigen specificity is unknown. Trimming took off 6 bases at V and 2 bases at J, with 13 bases between the two ends. CDR3 length: 14 residues. CDR1 is MNHEY, CDR2 SMNVEV, per germline (reference sequence). The origin of this receptor is a human donor in good health (CMV status not recorded). Some clones in this sample may be carry-over from other donors' samples. Specimen: cultured CD8+ T cells from PBMCs, collected from culture after CMV antigen stimulation. The gene calls are TRBV27 and TRBJ1-2; possibly TRBD1 for D (6 bases). CDR3 DNA sequence: TGTGCCAGCAGGCCCACGGGGGGCAACTATGGCTACACCTTC. Translation gives CASRPTGGNYGYTF.